A selection of T cell receptor beta chains follows, all from one sample in a study of metastatic and nonmetastatic thyroid tumors. TCRdb redid the clone calls on the PCR reads using MiXCR. The sample records 35,000 to 50,000 clones, approximately 19% being singletons. The sample taken for sequencing was blood. The receptors derive from a female donor with papillary thyroid cancer or a benign thyroid nodule (not recorded which). Some clones in this sample may be carry-over from other donors' samples. CDR3s include the opening cysteine and the closing phenylalanine or tryptophan. Fields, in order: J gene, V gene, D gene, clone size, CDR3 DNA, CDR3 protein. D genes are given only for firm matches. Some rows have no size entry. The others give once, few or many, or a class for an expanded clone.

J: TRBJ1-2; V: TRBV19; D: .; size: many; DNA: TGTGCCAGTAGTCGGATTGTTTTACAGGAGAGAGGCTATGGCTACACCTTC; CDR3: CASSRIVLQERGYGYTF
J: TRBJ1-1; V: TRBV20-1; D: .; size: .; DNA: TGCAGTGCTAGAGATCTGGGCGTGAAAACTGAAGCTCTCTTT; CDR3: CSARDLGVKTEALF
J: TRBJ1-6; V: TRBV6-1; D: .; size: medium-sized; DNA: TGTGCCAGCAGTGAAAGAGAGGAGGGGAATTCACCCCTCCACTTT; CDR3: CASSEREEGNSPLHF
J: TRBJ2-2; V: TRBV4-1; D: TRBD1; size: many; DNA: TGCGCCAGCAGCCCCAGGGGGAGTCGGGAAACCGGGGAGCTGTTTTTT; CDR3: CASSPRGSRETGELFF
J: TRBJ2-1; V: TRBV24-1; D: .; size: many; DNA: TGTGCCACCAGTGATTGGGGCGGGAAGGGGAACAATGAGCAGTTCTTC; CDR3: CATSDWGGKGNNEQFF
J: TRBJ1-2; V: TRBV19; D: .; size: many; DNA: TGTGCCAGTACCCCTGACCCCGGGACAACTAACTATGGCTACACCTTC; CDR3: CASTPDPGTTNYGYTF
J: TRBJ2-7; V: TRBV7-8; D: .; size: many; DNA: TGTGCCAGCAGCTCCCGGGGGCCGGGGTACGAGCAGTACTTC; CDR3: CASSSRGPGYEQYF
J: TRBJ2-5; V: TRBV5-1; D: .; size: many; DNA: TGCGCCAGCAGCTCTACCCCCCAAGAGACCCAGTACTTC; CDR3: CASSSTPQETQYF
J: TRBJ2-7; V: TRBV7-2; D: .; size: many; DNA: TGTGCCAGCACCTCCCCTGGGACCTACGAGCAGTACTTC; CDR3: CASTSPGTYEQYF
J: TRBJ2-3; V: TRBV18; D: .; size: many; DNA: TGTGCCAGCTCAAAGAGGGGCAGGGATACGCAGTATTTT; CDR3: CASSKRGRDTQYF
J: TRBJ1-5; V: TRBV27; D: .; size: .; DNA: TGTGCCAGCACGGATCCCCAGCATTTT; CDR3: CASTDPQHF
J: TRBJ1-1; V: TRBV6-1; D: .; size: .; DNA: TGTGCCAGCGGTCGGGACATATCCCGGGTTTTGGAAGCTTTCTTT; CDR3: CASGRDISRVLEAFF
J: TRBJ1-5; V: TRBV19; D: .; size: many; DNA: TGTGCCACTAAGAGGGTGGGCAATCAGCCCCAGCATTTT; CDR3: CATKRVGNQPQHF
J: TRBJ2-7; V: TRBV5-4; D: TRBD1; size: many; DNA: TGTGCCAGCAGCACAGGACAGGGGGGGGTAGAGCAGTACTTC; CDR3: CASSTGQGGVEQYF
J: TRBJ1-5; V: TRBV5-1; D: .; size: .; DNA: TGCGCCAGCAGAGAGGCGCCCGGGGGCAATCAGCCCCAGCATTTT; CDR3: CASREAPGGNQPQHF
J: TRBJ2-6; V: TRBV20-1; D: TRBD2; size: many; DNA: TGCAGTGCTAGAGGACTAGCGGGAGGGTTTGGGGCCAACGTCCTGACTTTC; CDR3: CSARGLAGGFGANVLTF
J: TRBJ2-7; V: TRBV12-3/TRBV12-4; D: .; size: few; DNA: TGTGCCAGCAGTCCGCCGGGACTATCGGGACAAAGGCTATCGTTC; CDR3: CASSPPGLSGQRLSF
J: TRBJ2-3; V: TRBV20-1; D: TRBD2; size: many; DNA: TGCAGTGCTAGAAACCTAGCGGACACAGATACGCAGTATTTT; CDR3: CSARNLADTDTQYF
J: TRBJ2-4; V: TRBV20-1; D: TRBD2; size: .; DNA: TGCAGTGCTAGAGTTCTAGCGGGAGAGCTCCTCCCCTTC; CDR3: CSARVLAGELLPF
J: TRBJ2-1; V: TRBV6-1; D: .; size: many; DNA: TGTGCCAGCAGTCCCTGGACCTACAATGAGCAGTTCTTC; CDR3: CASSPWTYNEQFF
J: TRBJ2-1; V: TRBV6-1; D: .; size: .; DNA: TGTGCCAGCGGGCCTCTAGCAAATGAGCAGTTCTTC; CDR3: CASGPLANEQFF
J: TRBJ1-2; V: TRBV20-1; D: TRBD1; size: .; DNA: TGCAGTGCTAGACTCAGACAGGGATACTATTGCTACACCTTC; CDR3: CSARLRQGYYCYTF
J: TRBJ2-3; V: TRBV15; D: .; size: many; DNA: TGTGCCACCAGCAGAGATCTACCCAGGGCTAGCACAGATACGCAGTATTTT; CDR3: CATSRDLPRASTDTQYF
J: TRBJ1-3; V: TRBV28; D: .; size: .; DNA: TGTGCCAGTAGAGGGCACCACTCTGGAAACACCATATATTTT; CDR3: CASRGHHSGNTIYF
J: TRBJ1-1; V: TRBV20-1; D: .; size: many; DNA: TGCAGTGCTAGCCGGGGAATGAACACTGAAGCTTTCTTT; CDR3: CSASRGMNTEAFF
J: TRBJ1-1; V: TRBV27; D: .; size: many; DNA: TGTGCCAGCAGTGGGGTGACTGAAGCTTTCTTT; CDR3: CASSGVTEAFF
J: TRBJ2-7; V: TRBV11-2; D: .; size: .; DNA: TGTGCGAGCAGATTAGGAGGGGTCTCCTACGAGCAGTACTTC; CDR3: CASRLGGVSYEQYF
J: TRBJ1-3; V: TRBV11-3; D: .; size: medium-sized; DNA: TGTGCCAGCAGCTCACTCCAGGGGACAGGAAACACCATATATTTT; CDR3: CASSSLQGTGNTIYF
J: TRBJ2-2; V: TRBV9; D: TRBD2; size: .; DNA: TGTGCCAGCAGCGTTGAGCCCGGGACTAGCGGCACCGGGGAGCTGTTTTTT; CDR3: CASSVEPGTSGTGELFF
J: TRBJ2-3; V: TRBV20-1; D: .; size: many; DNA: TGCAGTGCTCCCCTCCCAGATACGCAGTATTTT; CDR3: CSAPLPDTQYF
J: TRBJ2-7; V: TRBV15; D: TRBD1; size: many; DNA: TGTGCCACCAGGCGGACAGGGGAGGGTTACGAGCAGTACTTC; CDR3: CATRRTGEGYEQYF
J: TRBJ1-4; V: TRBV9; D: .; size: many; DNA: TGTGCCAGCAGCCTTCAAGGCTCCCTTCGAGGTGAAAAACTGTTTTTT; CDR3: CASSLQGSLRGEKLFF
J: TRBJ2-7; V: TRBV28; D: .; size: .; DNA: TGTGCCAGCAGTTTATGCCCTAGCTATGAGCAGTACTTC; CDR3: CASSLCPSYEQYF
J: TRBJ2-1; V: TRBV9; D: TRBD2; size: many; DNA: TGTGCCAGCAGCGTCGGGACTAGCGGGAGAATGAGCGATGAGCAGTTCTTC; CDR3: CASSVGTSGRMSDEQFF
J: TRBJ1-1; V: TRBV7-9; D: TRBD1; size: many; DNA: TGTGCCAGCAGCTCATCATCCTTACACAGGGGGACTGAAGCTTTCTTT; CDR3: CASSSSSLHRGTEAFF
J: TRBJ1-5; V: TRBV20-1; D: .; size: many; DNA: TGCAGTGCCGCCGCCGGGGGGGGTAATCAGCCCCAGCATTTT; CDR3: CSAAAGGGNQPQHF
J: TRBJ2-1; V: TRBV20-1; D: .; size: many; DNA: TGCAGTGCTAGTGGGAACAGGAATGAGCAGTTCTTC; CDR3: CSASGNRNEQFF
J: TRBJ2-1; V: TRBV29-1; D: .; size: many; DNA: TGCAGCGTTGAACCGACAGCCTACAATGAGCAGTTCTTC; CDR3: CSVEPTAYNEQFF
J: TRBJ1-2; V: TRBV7-8; D: .; size: medium-sized; DNA: TGTGCCAGCAGCTTAGCGTTCGGGTCTGGCTACACCTTC; CDR3: CASSLAFGSGYTF
J: TRBJ1-3; V: TRBV4-1; D: .; size: many; DNA: TGCGCCAGCAGCCAAGGGCCCAGATCTGGAAACACCATATATTTT; CDR3: CASSQGPRSGNTIYF
J: TRBJ2-1; V: TRBV18; D: TRBD2; size: many; DNA: TGTGCCAGCTCACCACGGACTAGCGGGAGTAATGAGCAGTTCTTC; CDR3: CASSPRTSGSNEQFF
J: TRBJ2-1; V: TRBV15; D: .; size: few; DNA: TGTGCCACCAGCGCATCGCGGGGCGACAATGAGCAGTTCTTC; CDR3: CATSASRGDNEQFF
J: TRBJ2-7; V: TRBV20-1; D: TRBD1; size: .; DNA: TGCAGTGTGGATACCGGGACAGCAACCTACGAGCAGTACTTC; CDR3: CSVDTGTATYEQYF
J: TRBJ1-1; V: TRBV7-9; D: .; size: many; DNA: TGTGCCAGCAGCTTTGTACGGACTGAAGCTTTCTTT; CDR3: CASSFVRTEAFF
J: TRBJ2-7; V: TRBV4-3; D: .; size: many; DNA: TGCGCCAGCAGCCCAGCCTATTTTGGACAGAACTACGAGCAGTACTTC; CDR3: CASSPAYFGQNYEQYF
J: TRBJ1-5; V: TRBV2; D: .; size: many; DNA: TGTGCTCAGCCAGCTCTACAGCCCCAGCATTTT; CDR3: CAQPALQPQHF
J: TRBJ2-5; V: TRBV20-1; D: TRBD2; size: many; DNA: TGCAGTGCTAGAGAACTAGCGGGGGCAGAGACCCAGTACTTC; CDR3: CSARELAGAETQYF
J: TRBJ2-7; V: TRBV7-2; D: TRBD2; size: once; DNA: TGTGCCAGCAGCTTAGTGCGACTAGCGGGAGGCGAGCAGTACTTC; CDR3: CASSLVRLAGGEQYF
J: TRBJ2-7; V: TRBV5-6; D: TRBD1; size: once; DNA: TGTGCCAGCAGCTCGGACAGGGGGCCCCCCTACGAGCAGTACTTC; CDR3: CASSSDRGPPYEQYF
J: TRBJ2-7; V: TRBV28; D: TRBD2; size: .; DNA: TGTGCCAGCACCCTAGCGGTAGGAATGTGGGAGCAGTACTTC; CDR3: CASTLAVGMWEQYF
J: TRBJ2-3; V: TRBV29-1; D: .; size: .; DNA: TGCAGCGTTGATCTAGCATGCACTCAGTATTTT; CDR3: CSVDLACTQYF
J: TRBJ2-3; V: TRBV27; D: .; size: many; DNA: TGTGCCAGCAGGGGGGGCCGCACCAGGGGGGGCCGCACAGATACGCAGTATTTT; CDR3: CASRGGRTRGGRTDTQYF
J: TRBJ2-3; V: TRBV19; D: .; size: .; DNA: TGTGCCAGTAGTATATTAGGGACGTACACAGATACGCAGTATTTT; CDR3: CASSILGTYTDTQYF
J: TRBJ2-1; V: TRBV9; D: TRBD2; size: .; DNA: TGTGCCAGCAGCGTAGCTAGCGGGGTGAGGAATGAGCAGTTCTTC; CDR3: CASSVASGVRNEQFF
J: TRBJ2-1; V: TRBV19; D: .; size: few; DNA: TGTGCCAGTAGTTTGGGCATCCTCCACAACGAGCAGTTCTTC; CDR3: CASSLGILHNEQFF
J: TRBJ2-2; V: TRBV11-3; D: .; size: .; DNA: TGTGCCAGCAGCGAAGATGGGGGATCTAACACCGGGGAGCTGTTTTTT; CDR3: CASSEDGGSNTGELFF
J: TRBJ2-3; V: TRBV2; D: .; size: many; DNA: TGTGCCAGCAAGCCTAGCGCCCGACAAAGAGATACGCAGTATTTT; CDR3: CASKPSARQRDTQYF
J: TRBJ2-1; V: TRBV4-1; D: TRBD2; size: many; DNA: TGCGCCAGCAGCCAAGGGGCCGTAGCGGGACGCCTCGTCTACAATGAGCAGTTCTTC; CDR3: CASSQGAVAGRLVYNEQFF
J: TRBJ1-3; V: TRBV6-2/TRBV6-3; D: .; size: .; DNA: TGTGCCTGCCTCGGTAGCTCTGGAAACACCATATATTTT; CDR3: CACLGSSGNTIYF
J: TRBJ2-1; V: TRBV20-1; D: TRBD2; size: many; DNA: TGCAGTGCTAGAGATGGAGCGGGAGGTTTCAATGAGCAGTTCTTC; CDR3: CSARDGAGGFNEQFF